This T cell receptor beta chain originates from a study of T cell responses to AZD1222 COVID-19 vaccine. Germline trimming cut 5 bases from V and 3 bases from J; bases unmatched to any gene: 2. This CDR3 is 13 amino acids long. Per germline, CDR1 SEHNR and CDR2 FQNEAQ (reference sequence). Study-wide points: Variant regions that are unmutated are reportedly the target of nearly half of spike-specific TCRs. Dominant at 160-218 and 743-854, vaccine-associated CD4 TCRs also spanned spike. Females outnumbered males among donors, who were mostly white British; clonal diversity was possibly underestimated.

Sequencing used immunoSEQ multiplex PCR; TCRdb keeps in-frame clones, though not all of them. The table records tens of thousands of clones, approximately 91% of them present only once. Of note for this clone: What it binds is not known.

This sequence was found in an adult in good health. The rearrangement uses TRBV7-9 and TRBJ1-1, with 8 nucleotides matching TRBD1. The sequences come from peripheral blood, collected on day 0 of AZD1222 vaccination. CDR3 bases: TGTGCCAGCAGCCCACAGGGGGACACTGAAGCTTTCTTT. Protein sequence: CASSPQGDTEAFF.